Listed below are T cell receptor beta chains from one sample, sequenced in a study of blood T cell repertoires in COVID-19. Sequencing used immunoSEQ multiplex PCR; TCRdb keeps in-frame clones, though not all of them. The sample includes tens of thousands of clones, about 90% of them seen just once. Input material: peripheral blood. The receptors come from a human donor in a cohort sampled during active COVID-19. CDR3s include the opening cysteine and the closing phenylalanine or tryptophan. A D gene is named only where the DNA matches it firmly. Not all rows give a size; the values are once, few, many and, for expanded clones, a class.

V	size	J	D	DNA	CDR3
TRBV28	.	TRBJ1-4	.	TGTGCCAGCAGTTTATCCGTCGGGAATGAAAAACTGTTTTTT	CASSLSVGNEKLFF
TRBV7-9	.	TRBJ2-7	.	TGTGCCAGCAGCCCCGGGGGAAGAAGGATGGTCGAGCAGTACTTC	CASSPGGRRMVEQYF
TRBV7-9	.	TRBJ1-1	.	TGTGCCAGCAGCTTAGCGGGGGCTGGAGTGAACACTGAAGCTTTCTTT	CASSLAGAGVNTEAFF
TRBV2	.	TRBJ1-2	.	TGTGCCAGCAGTGAAGCCGGTCTTACAGGGATCTATGGCTACACCTTC	CASSEAGLTGIYGYTF
TRBV11-2	.	TRBJ1-1	TRBD1	TGTGCCAGCAGCTTAGGCCGGGGACAGGGGAACTCTGAAGCTTTCTTT	CASSLGRGQGNSEAFF
TRBV9	.	TRBJ2-5	TRBD2	TGTGCCAGCAGCGCCTCTAGCGGACCCCAAGAGACCCAGTACTTC	CASSASSGPQETQYF
TRBV24-1	few	TRBJ2-7	TRBD1	TGTGCCATCTTCCGGGACAGAACCTACGAGCAGTACTTC	CAIFRDRTYEQYF
TRBV6-6	.	TRBJ2-7	.	TGTGCCAGCAGTTACTCGCCTAGCTCCTACGAGCAGTACTTC	CASSYSPSSYEQYF
TRBV6-5	once	TRBJ1-3	.	TGTGCCAGCAGTCCGACACGGAACACCATATATTTT	CASSPTRNTIYF
TRBV4-2	.	TRBJ2-7	.	TGTGCCAGCAGCCAAGATCCAGGCGGGGGCTCATACGAGCAGTACTTC	CASSQDPGGGSYEQYF
TRBV13	.	TRBJ2-2	.	TGTGCCAGCAGCTTAGTAGGCGGGGGCCACGCCGGGGAGCTGTTTTTT	CASSLVGGGHAGELFF
TRBV11-2	.	TRBJ2-7	TRBD1	TGTGCCAGCAGCACCCCGGGGACAGGTAAATACGAGCAGTACTTC	CASSTPGTGKYEQYF
TRBV9	.	TRBJ2-7	TRBD1	TGTGCCAGCAGCGCCCGGGACAGGGGTTCCGAGCAGTACTTC	CASSARDRGSEQYF
TRBV10-3	.	TRBJ2-7	TRBD1	TGTGCCACCGAGGACAGGGAGGCCTACGAGCAGTACTTC	CATEDREAYEQYF
TRBV5-1	.	TRBJ1-1	TRBD1	TGCGCCAGCAGCCTCCGGGACAGGGGGAACACTGAAGCTTTCTTT	CASSLRDRGNTEAFF
TRBV10-3	.	TRBJ1-2	TRBD1	TGTGCCATCAGAGTCGAGGGACAGGGGGCTTACTATGGCTACACCTTC	CAIRVEGQGAYYGYTF
TRBV4-1	.	TRBJ2-2	.	TGCGCCAGCAGTCCTACGCCAGCGTCGGGCACCGGGGAGCTGTTTTTT	CASSPTPASGTGELFF
TRBV4-3	.	TRBJ1-2	TRBD1	TGCGCCAGCAGCCTGGGGTCGGGACAGGGTTTCGGTGGCTACACCTTC	CASSLGSGQGFGGYTF
TRBV7-8	.	TRBJ1-5	.	TGTGCCAGCAGCTTAGACAGGGTTAGCAATCAGCCCCAGCATTTT	CASSLDRVSNQPQHF
TRBV24-1	.	TRBJ2-7	TRBD1	TGTGCCACCAGGGTCCCCCCAAACAGGGGGGCATACGAGCAGTACTTC	CATRVPPNRGAYEQYF
TRBV29-1	.	TRBJ1-1	.	TGCAGCGTTGAACCCAGGGAGGCCACTGAAGCTTTCTTT	CSVEPREATEAFF
TRBV30	once	TRBJ1-2	TRBD1	TGTGCCTGTCTCGGCTGTGGGACAGGGGCCAACTATGGCTACACCTTC	CACLGCGTGANYGYTF
TRBV30	.	TRBJ2-7	TRBD2	TGTGCCTGGAACCCTCAAGCGGGGGGGTACGAGCAGTACTTC	CAWNPQAGGYEQYF
TRBV11-2	.	TRBJ1-5	.	TGTGCCAGCAGCTTAGGATATGGGGGCGCAAGTCAGCCCCAGCATTTT	CASSLGYGGASQPQHF
TRBV11-2	once	TRBJ2-7	TRBD1	TGTGCCAGCAGCTTAACCCGACAGGGGGGTTCCTACGAGCAGTACTTC	CASSLTRQGGSYEQYF
TRBV5-6	.	TRBJ2-7	TRBD1	TGTGCCAGCAGCCACGGACAGGGGAAGGTCTACGAGCAGTACTTC	CASSHGQGKVYEQYF
TRBV2	.	TRBJ1-2	.	TGTGCCAGCAGAGAAATATGGGCGTATGGCTACACCTTC	CASREIWAYGYTF
TRBV27	.	TRBJ2-7	TRBD2	TGTGCCAGCAGTTTTAGCGGGGGGGCCGTCGACGAGCAGTACTTC	CASSFSGGAVDEQYF